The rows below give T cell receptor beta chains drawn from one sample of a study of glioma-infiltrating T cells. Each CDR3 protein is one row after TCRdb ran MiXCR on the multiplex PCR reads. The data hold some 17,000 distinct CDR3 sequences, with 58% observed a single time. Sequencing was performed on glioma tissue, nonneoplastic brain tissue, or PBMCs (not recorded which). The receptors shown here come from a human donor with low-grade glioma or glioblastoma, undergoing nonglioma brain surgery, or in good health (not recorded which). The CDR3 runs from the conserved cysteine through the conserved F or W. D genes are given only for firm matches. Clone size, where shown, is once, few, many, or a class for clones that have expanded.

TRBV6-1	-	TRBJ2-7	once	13	CASTDSGSYEQNF	TGTGCCAGCACCGACTCGGGGTCCTACGAGCAGAACTTC
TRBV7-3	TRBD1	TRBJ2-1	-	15	CASSLTPTGSGEQFF	TGTGCCAGCAGCTTAACACCGACAGGGTCCGGTGAGCAGTTCTTC
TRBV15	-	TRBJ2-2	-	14	CATSRTDNIGELFF	TGTGCCACCAGCAGAACCGATAACATTGGGGAGCTGTTTTTT
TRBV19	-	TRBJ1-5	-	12	CASRYGNQPQHF	TGTGCCAGTCGTTACGGCAATCAGCCCCAGCATTTT
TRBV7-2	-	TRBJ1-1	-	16	CASSLVAAPRNTEAFF	TGTGCCAGCAGCTTAGTGGCTGCCCCAAGGAACACTGAAGCTTTCTTT
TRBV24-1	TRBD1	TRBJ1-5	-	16	CATSDTQTGSNQPQHF	TGTGCCACCAGTGACACCCAGACAGGGAGCAATCAGCCCCAGCATTTT
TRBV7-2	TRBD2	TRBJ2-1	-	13	CASRTSGRNEQFF	TGTGCCAGCAGGACTAGCGGGCGCAATGAGCAGTTCTTC
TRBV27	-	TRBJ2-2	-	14	CASRQLLNTGELFF	TGTGCCAGCAGGCAACTGCTAAACACCGGGGAGCTGTTTTTT
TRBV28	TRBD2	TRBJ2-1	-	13	CASYIAGVREQFF	TGTGCCAGTTATATAGCGGGAGTGCGTGAGCAGTTCTTC
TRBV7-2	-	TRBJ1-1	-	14	CASSSRGDYTEAFF	TGTGCCAGCAGCTCTCGGGGGGACTACACTGAAGCTTTCTTT
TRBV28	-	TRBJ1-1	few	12	CASSFSTTEAFF	TGTGCCAGCAGTTTTTCGACCACTGAAGCTTTCTTT
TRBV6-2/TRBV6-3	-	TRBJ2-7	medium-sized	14	CASINAGGAYEQYF	TGTGCCAGCATTAATGCAGGAGGAGCCTACGAGCAGTACTTC
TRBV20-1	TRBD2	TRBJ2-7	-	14	CSARDLAGPYEQYF	TGCAGTGCTAGAGATCTAGCGGGACCCTACGAGCAGTACTTC
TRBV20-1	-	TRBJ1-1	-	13	CRAEMEMNTEAFF	TGCAGGGCGGAGATGGAGATGAACACTGAAGCTTTCTTT
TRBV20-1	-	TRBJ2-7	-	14	CSALIGGLLDEQYF	TGCAGTGCCCTCATCGGGGGGCTTTTGGACGAGCAGTACTTC
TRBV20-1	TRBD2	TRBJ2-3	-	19	CSARDLLAGGHTSTDTQYF	TGCAGCGCTAGAGACCTCCTAGCGGGGGGCCACACTAGCACAGATACGCAGTATTTT
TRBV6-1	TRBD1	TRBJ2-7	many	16	CASSSYPPGGSYEQYF	TGTGCCAGCAGTTCCTACCCTCCAGGGGGCTCCTACGAGCAGTACTTC
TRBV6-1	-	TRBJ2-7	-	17	CASSEEGVAGSSYEQYF	TGTGCCAGCAGTGAAGAGGGGGTGGCAGGGAGCTCCTACGAGCAGTACTTC
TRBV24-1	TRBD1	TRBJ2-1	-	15	CATSGPRQGFNEQFF	TGTGCCACCAGTGGTCCGAGACAGGGGTTCAATGAGCAGTTCTTC
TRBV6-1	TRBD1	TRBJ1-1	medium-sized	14	CASTRGGGETEAFF	TGTGCCAGCACCCGAGGAGGGGGCGAAACTGAAGCTTTCTTT
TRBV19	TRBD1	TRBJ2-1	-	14	CASSYRGIDYEQFF	TGTGCCAGTAGTTACAGGGGTATAGACTATGAGCAGTTCTTC
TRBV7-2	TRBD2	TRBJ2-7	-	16	CASSAPTSGVGYEQYF	TGTGCCAGCAGCGCCCCGACTAGCGGGGTCGGGTACGAGCAGTACTTC
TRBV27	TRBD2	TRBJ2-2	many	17	CASSLRGGRVNTGELFF	TGTGCCAGCAGTTTACGGGGGGGCAGGGTGAACACCGGGGAGCTGTTTTTT
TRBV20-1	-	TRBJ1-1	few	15	CSARDHARGALQAFF	TGCAGTGCTAGAGACCACGCTAGGGGAGCCCTGCAAGCTTTCTTT
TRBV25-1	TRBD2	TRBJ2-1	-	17	CASSELGLAGTYNEQFF	TGTGCCAGCAGTGAATTGGGACTAGCGGGGACTTACAATGAGCAGTTCTTC
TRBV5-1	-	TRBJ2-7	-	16	CASSLGGISQGYEQYF	TGCGCCAGCAGCCTGGGTGGGATAAGCCAGGGATACGAGCAGTACTTC
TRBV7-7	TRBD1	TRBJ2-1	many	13	CASSLTGGSEQFF	TGTGCCAGCAGCTTAACAGGGGGTAGTGAGCAGTTCTTC
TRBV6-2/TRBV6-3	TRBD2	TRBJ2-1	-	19	CASSPRGLAGGQYYNEQFF	TGTGCCAGCAGTCCGCGGGGACTAGCGGGGGGTCAATACTACAATGAGCAGTTCTTC
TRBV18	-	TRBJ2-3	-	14	CASSPPEATDTQYF	TGTGCCAGCTCACCACCGGAGGCGACAGATACGCAGTATTTT
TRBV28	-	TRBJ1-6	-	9	CASSFPLHF	TGTGCCAGCAGTTTCCCCCTCCACTTT
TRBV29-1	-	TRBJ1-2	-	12	CSVVEGNYGYTF	TGCAGCGTTGTTGAGGGAAACTATGGCTACACCTTC
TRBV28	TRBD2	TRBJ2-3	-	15	CVSSPRESGTDTQYF	TGTGTTAGCAGTCCGCGGGAGTCGGGCACAGATACGCAGTATTTT
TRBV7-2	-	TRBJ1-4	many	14	CASSLGGDGEKLFF	TGTGCCAGCAGCTTGGGAGGGGATGGCGAAAAACTGTTTTTT
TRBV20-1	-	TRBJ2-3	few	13	CSARVPGTDTQYF	TGCAGTGCTAGAGTACCGGGCACAGATACGCAGTATTTT
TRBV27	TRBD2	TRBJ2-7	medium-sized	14	CASKSGRATYEQYF	TGTGCCAGCAAAAGCGGGAGGGCAACCTACGAGCAGTACTTC
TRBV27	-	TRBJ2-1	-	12	CASSFGGSIEFF	TGTGCCAGCAGTTTTGGGGGGTCTATTGAGTTCTTC
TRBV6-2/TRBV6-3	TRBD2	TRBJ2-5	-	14	CASGPSGSQRTQYF	TGTGCCAGCGGGCCTAGCGGGAGCCAACGGACCCAGTACTTC
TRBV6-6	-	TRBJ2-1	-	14	CASSYSMAPNEQFF	TGTGCCAGCAGTTACTCGATGGCCCCCAATGAGCAGTTCTTC
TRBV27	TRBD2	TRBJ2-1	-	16	CASSFQGRASDNEQFF	TGTGCCAGCAGTTTCCAAGGGAGGGCCTCGGATAATGAGCAGTTCTTC
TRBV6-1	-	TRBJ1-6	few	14	CASSDRWTNSPLHF	TGTGCCAGCAGTGACCGCTGGACGAATTCACCCCTCCACTTT
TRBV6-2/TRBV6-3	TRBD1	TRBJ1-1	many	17	CASSYPLDRGQNTEAFF	TGTGCCAGCAGTTACCCCCTTGACAGGGGTCAGAACACTGAAGCTTTCTTT
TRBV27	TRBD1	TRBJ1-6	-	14	CAGRRTGYNSPLHF	TGTGCCGGCAGGAGGACAGGCTATAATTCACCCCTCCACTTT
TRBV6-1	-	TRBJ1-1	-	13	CASSTNLNTEAFF	TGTGCCAGCAGTACGAATCTGAACACTGAAGCTTTCTTT
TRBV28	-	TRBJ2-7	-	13	CASRRTPTYEQYF	TGTGCCAGCAGACGGACACCTACCTACGAGCAGTACTTC
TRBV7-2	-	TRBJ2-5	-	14	CASSLNWQGETQYF	TGTGCCAGCAGCTTAAATTGGCAAGGAGAGACCCAGTACTTC
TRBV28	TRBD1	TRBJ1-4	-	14	CASSSGQRNEKLFF	TGTGCCAGCAGTTCGGGACAGCGGAATGAAAAACTGTTTTTT
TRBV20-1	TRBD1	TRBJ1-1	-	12	CSAKTGSTEAFF	TGCAGTGCGAAGACAGGGAGCACTGAAGCTTTCTTT
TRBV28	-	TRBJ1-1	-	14	CASSLDMDGTEAFF	TGTGCCAGCAGTTTAGACATGGATGGCACTGAAGCTTTCTTT
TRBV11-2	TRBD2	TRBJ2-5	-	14	CASRYSGRVETQYF	TGTGCCAGCAGATATAGCGGGAGGGTAGAGACCCAGTACTTC
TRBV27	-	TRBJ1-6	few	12	CASSFSNSPLHF	TGTGCCAGCAGTTTCAGTAATTCACCCCTCCACTTT
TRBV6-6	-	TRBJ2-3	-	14	CASKDPRGTDTQYF	TGTGCCAGCAAGGACCCGCGGGGCACAGATACGCAGTATTTT
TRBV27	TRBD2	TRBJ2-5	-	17	CASSPISGTSGIETQYF	TGTGCCAGCAGCCCTATAAGCGGTACTAGCGGGATCGAGACCCAGTACTTC
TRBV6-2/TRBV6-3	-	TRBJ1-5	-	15	CASSYSQDSNQPQHF	TGTGCCAGCAGTTACTCGCAAGATAGCAATCAGCCCCAGCATTTT
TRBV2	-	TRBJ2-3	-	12	CASSATADTQYF	TGTGCCAGCAGCGCTACGGCGGATACGCAGTATTTT
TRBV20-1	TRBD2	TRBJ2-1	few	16	CSARDFAGGGYNEQFF	TGCAGTGCTAGAGATTTCGCGGGAGGTGGGTACAATGAGCAGTTCTTC